Here is one T cell receptor beta chain with its context. Its antigen is undetermined. This entry belongs to a study of T cell clones after liver transplantation. Overall study context: TCRbeta sequencing after a pre-transplant mixed lymphocyte reaction identified graft-donor-reactive clones, later tracked in post-transplant blood. Without induction therapy, subjects received standard immunosuppression until 12-24 months post-transplant. Third-party-reactive TCRbeta sequences from pre-transplant mixed lymphocyte reactions served as antigen-independent comparators.

The study's findings and limits: Post-transplant, graft-donor-reactive CD4 TCRbeta sequences in blood dropped significantly in most of the 8 subjects.

The CDR3 has 11 residues. V was cut by 3 bases and J by 6 bases, with 5 bases left in between. Per germline, CDR1 SNHLY and CDR2 FYNNEI. The method was immunoSEQ multiplex PCR; TCRdb's version includes in-frame clones alone and lacks a portion of them. The sample shows over 70,000 clones, about four fifths of them seen only once. The chain links TRBV2 to TRBJ1-1; D is unresolved. The sequencing here drew on CD4+ T cells from blood, taken 12 months after liver transplant. The sequence came from a human patient who received a liver transplant. The graft donor may have contributed some T cells. The CDR3 region is CASSDGAEAFF. The CDR3 DNA sequence: TGTGCCAGCAGTGACGGCGCTGAAGCTTTCTTT. Full variable domain (rest looked up from reference TRBV2 and TRBJ1-1): EPEVTQTPSHQVTQMGQEVILRCVPISNHLYFYWYRQILGQKVEFLVSFYNNEISEKSEIFDDQFSVERPDGSNFTLKIRSTKLEDSAMYFCASSDGAEAFFGQGTRLTVV.